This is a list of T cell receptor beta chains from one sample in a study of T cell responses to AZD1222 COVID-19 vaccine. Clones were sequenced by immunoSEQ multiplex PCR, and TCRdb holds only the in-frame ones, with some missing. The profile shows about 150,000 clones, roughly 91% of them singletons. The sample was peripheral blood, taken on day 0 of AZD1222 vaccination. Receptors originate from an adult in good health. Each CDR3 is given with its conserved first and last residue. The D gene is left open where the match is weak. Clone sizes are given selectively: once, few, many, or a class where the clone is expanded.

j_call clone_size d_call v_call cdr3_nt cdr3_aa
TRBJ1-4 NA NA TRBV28 TGTGCCAGCAGTTTGCAGGGACTCAGTAATGAAAAACTGTTTTTT CASSLQGLSNEKLFF
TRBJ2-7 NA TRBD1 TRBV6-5 TGTGCCAGCAGTAAGGTAGGGGGCGAATACGAGCAGTACTTC CASSKVGGEYEQYF
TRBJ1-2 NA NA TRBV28 TGTGCCAGCTTTAACCTAGGGGAAGAAGGTGGCTACACCTTC CASFNLGEEGGYTF
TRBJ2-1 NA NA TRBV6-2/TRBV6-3 TGTGCCAGCAGTACAGGGTTCCTGAGCCTCTCCTACAATGAGCAGTTCTTC CASSTGFLSLSYNEQFF
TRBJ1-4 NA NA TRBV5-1 TGCGCCAGCAGCTTGGGGACCCTAAATGAAAAACTGTTTTTT CASSLGTLNEKLFF
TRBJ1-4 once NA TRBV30 TGTGCCTGTAGGGGAGGCGCCCAAGAGGAAAAACTGTTTTTT CACRGGAQEEKLFF
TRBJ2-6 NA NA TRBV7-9 TGTGCCAGCAGCTCGACAGGATCTGGGGCCAACGTCCTGACTTTC CASSSTGSGANVLTF
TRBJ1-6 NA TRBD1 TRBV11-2 TGTGCCAGCAGCTTGACAGGGACTAACAATTCACCCCTCCACTTT CASSLTGTNNSPLHF
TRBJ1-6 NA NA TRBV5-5 TGTGCCAGCAGCTTGTCCTCACCCCTCCACTTT CASSLSSPLHF
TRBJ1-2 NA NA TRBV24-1 TGTGCCACCAGTGATGGTAGGGCTTTCGATTATGGCTACACCTTC CATSDGRAFDYGYTF
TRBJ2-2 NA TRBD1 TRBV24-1 TGTGCCACCAGTGACCCGACAGGGAGCACCGGGGAGCTGTTTTTT CATSDPTGSTGELFF
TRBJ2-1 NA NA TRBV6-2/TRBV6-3 TGTGCCAGCAGTTATGGGAGGGGGCTGGATTCTGAGCAGTTCTTC CASSYGRGLDSEQFF
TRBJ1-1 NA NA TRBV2 TGTGCCAGCCGGGAGGGGGGCTTGACTGAAGCTTTCTTT CASREGGLTEAFF
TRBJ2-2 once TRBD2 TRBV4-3 TGCGCCAGCAGCCAAGATCTACCAGCGGGAGGACTAAGCGGGGAGCTGTTTTTT CASSQDLPAGGLSGELFF
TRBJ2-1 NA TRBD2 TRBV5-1 TGCGCCAGCAGCTTGGGTATTAGCGGGGTATACAATGAGCAGTTCTTC CASSLGISGVYNEQFF
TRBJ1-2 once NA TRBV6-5 TGTGCCAGCAGTTACTTAGGGGATGGCTACACCTTC CASSYLGDGYTF
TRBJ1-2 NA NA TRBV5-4 TGTGCCAGCAGCCTCCCCGGGGACTATGGCTACACCTTC CASSLPGDYGYTF
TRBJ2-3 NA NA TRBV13 TGTGCCAGCAGCTCTTCTCGGCCAGATACGCAGTATTTT CASSSSRPDTQYF
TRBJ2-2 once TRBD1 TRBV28 TGTGCCAGCAACTATATGCTCGGGACAGAGAACTCGAACACCGGGGAGCTGTTTTTT CASNYMLGTENSNTGELFF
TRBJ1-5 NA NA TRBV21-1 TGTGCCAGCAGCAAAGTTTCTCAGCCCCAGCATTTT CASSKVSQPQHF
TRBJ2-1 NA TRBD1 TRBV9 TGTGCCAGCAGCGTAGCTGGGACAGGGGCGTACAATGAGCAGTTCTTC CASSVAGTGAYNEQFF
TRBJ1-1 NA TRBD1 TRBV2 TGTGCCAGCAGTGACGCTTGGGACAGGCAGAACACTGAAGCTTTCTTT CASSDAWDRQNTEAFF
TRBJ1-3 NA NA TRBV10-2 TGCGCCAGCAGTGGGGCAGGGTACTCTGGAAACACCATATATTTT CASSGAGYSGNTIYF
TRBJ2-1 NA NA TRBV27 TGTGCCAGCAGTTTTCAGGGGGGACAAACTCGGCAGTTCTTC CASSFQGGQTRQFF
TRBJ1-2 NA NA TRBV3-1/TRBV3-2 TGTGCCAGCACCCCGGGTGGTAACTATGGCTACACCTTC CASTPGGNYGYTF
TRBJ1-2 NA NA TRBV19 TGTGCCAGTAGTATGGCCGGGACGGGGAACTATGGCTACACCTTC CASSMAGTGNYGYTF
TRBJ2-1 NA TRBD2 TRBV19 TGTGCCAGTAGCACTTCAAGGGGGACTAGACTGTTTAATGAGCAGTTCTTC CASSTSRGTRLFNEQFF
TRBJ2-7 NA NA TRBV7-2 TGTGCCAGCAGCCCTAGCTCCTACGAGCAGTACTTC CASSPSSYEQYF
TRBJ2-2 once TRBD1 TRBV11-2 TGTGCCAGCAGCCCTGGGACAGCGAGTACCGGGGAGCTGTTTTTT CASSPGTASTGELFF
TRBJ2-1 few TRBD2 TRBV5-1 TGCGCCAGCAGCTTGGGACTAGCGGGGGCCGACCACAATGAGCAGTTCTTC CASSLGLAGADHNEQFF
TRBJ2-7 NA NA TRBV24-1 TGTGCCACCAGTGAAGGGCAGGGCTACGAGCAGTACTTC CATSEGQGYEQYF
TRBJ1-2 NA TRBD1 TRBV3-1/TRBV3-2 TGTGCCAGCAGTCGCGCCTCCGGGACAGGGCCGCGGGATGGCTACACCTTC CASSRASGTGPRDGYTF
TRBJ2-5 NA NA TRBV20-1 TGCAGTGCCCAGACGGGTGAGACCCAGTACTTC CSAQTGETQYF
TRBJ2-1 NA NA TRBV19 TGTGCCAGCAGCCAAGGTGACAATGAGCAGTTCTTC CASSQGDNEQFF
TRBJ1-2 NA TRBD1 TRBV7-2 TGTGCCAGCACCCTAGGACGGGACAGCTATGGCTACACCTTC CASTLGRDSYGYTF
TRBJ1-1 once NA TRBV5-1 TGCGCCAGCAGCTCGAAGGTTATGAACACTGAAGCTTTCTTT CASSSKVMNTEAFF
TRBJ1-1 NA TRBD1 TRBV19 TGTGCCAGTAGACTCCGGGACAGAGGAGGGACTGAAGCTTTCTTT CASRLRDRGGTEAFF
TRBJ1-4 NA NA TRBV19 TGTGCCAGTACTATGGGACGCTCGGGTAATGAAAAACTGTTTTTT CASTMGRSGNEKLFF
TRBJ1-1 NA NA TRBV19 TGTGCCAGTAGTATATTGCGGGACACTTCGGAAGCTTTCTTT CASSILRDTSEAFF
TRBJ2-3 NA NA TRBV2 TGTGCCAGCAGTGAAGGTCGGGGAAGCACAGATACGCAGTATTTT CASSEGRGSTDTQYF
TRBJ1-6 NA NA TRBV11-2 TGTGCCAGCAGCCGCCATAATTCACCCCTCCACTTT CASSRHNSPLHF
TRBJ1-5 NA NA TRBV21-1 TGTGCCAGCAGCAAAGGTCCCCTGGGGCAGCCCCAGCATTTT CASSKGPLGQPQHF